Listed here are 32 T cell receptor beta chains from one sample, sequenced in a study of blood T cell repertoires in COVID-19. Using immunoSEQ multiplex PCR, the repertoire was profiled, and TCRdb retains in-frame clones only, with some absent. The table has about 75,000 clones, roughly 78% seen once. Sequencing input: peripheral blood. The receptors were gathered from a woman older than 75 with active or convalescent COVID-19.

The J gene is TRBJ2-1, the V gene TRBV14; 15 nucleotides align to TRBD2. V gave up 3 bases and J gave up 16 bases; unmatched junction bases: 13. The CDR3 is 16 amino acids. The germline V gene has CDR1 SGHDN and CDR2 FVKESK. The CDR3 DNA follows: TGTGCCAGCAGCCAGCGGGGACTAGCGGGAGGCCCTATACCCTTCTTC. It encodes CASSQRGLAGGPIPFF.

Only a few counts were recorded for this clone. The chain has TRBV2 and TRBJ1-4, with TRBD1 identical over 9 bases. J was trimmed by 7 bases and V by 7 bases; bases with no gene match: 7. Germline V gives CDR1 SNHLY, CDR2 FYNNEI. This CDR3 spans 14 amino acids. The DNA of the CDR3 is TGTGCCAGCAATCGGGGACAGGGCAGTGAAAAACTGTTTTTT. Amino acid sequence: CASNRGQGSEKLFF.

This rearrangement joins TRBV6-2 or TRBV6-3 to TRBJ2-7; 12 bases agree with TRBD2. The V segment lost 2 bases and the J segment 1 base; nucleotides outside the gene matches: 12. Germline CDR1 MNHEY, CDR2 SVGEGT. The length of the CDR3 is 19 residues. In DNA, the CDR3 is TGTGCCAGCAGTTACCTCGGACTAGCGGGATACATTAGGTCCTACGAGCAGTACTTC. It codes for CASSYLGLAGYIRSYEQYF.

The chain employs TRBV18 and TRBJ2-1, with D possibly TRBD2 on 5 matching bases. The germline gives CDR1 KGHSH, CDR2 LQKENI. The germline V and J ends were trimmed by 6 bases and 1 base, with 10 bases remaining between them. The CDR3 runs to 14 residues. The CDR3 protein is CASSGLDSYNEQFF. The CDR3, as DNA: TGTGCCAGCTCCGGACTGGATTCCTACAATGAGCAGTTCTTC.

This clone was detected a few times. This chain uses TRBV28 with TRBJ1-5, with TRBD1 identical over 10 bases. V lost 3 bases and J lost 3; bases outside the gene matches: 2. Germline CDR1 is MDHEN and CDR2 is SYDVKM. The CDR3 is made up of 15 amino acids. The CDR3, as DNA: TGTGCCAGCAGTTTGACAGGGGGCTTCAATCAGCCCCAGCATTTT. This gives the protein CASSLTGGFNQPQHF.

The rearrangement links TRBV28 to TRBJ1-5; 11 nucleotides agree with TRBD1. V shed 3 bases and J 7 bases; nucleotides not matched to a gene: 14. The CDR3 runs 18 residues. CDR1 and CDR2 from the germline V gene are MDHEN and SYDVKM. DNA of the CDR3: TGTGCCAGCAGTTTCCCATCGGGGACAGGGGGTGGGTGGCAGCCCCAGCATTTT. Its translation is CASSFPSGTGGGWQPQHF.

V and J are TRBV4-2 and TRBJ2-3; 10 nucleotides line up with TRBD2. There are 17 residues in the CDR3. V was pared by 2 bases and J by 2 bases, with 7 bases of the junction left unmatched. Per the germline V gene, CDR1 is LGHNA and CDR2 is YNFKEQ. CDR3 sequence reads: CASSQRITSGDTDTQYF. CDR3 DNA: TGTGCCAGCAGCCAAAGGATAACTAGCGGGGACACAGATACGCAGTATTTT.

This clone was counted between two and nine times. The chain has TRBV29-1 and TRBJ2-2; D call uncertain. V lost 7 bases and J 3 bases, leaving 3 bases between the germline ends. The length of the CDR3 is 10 residues. The V gene's germline CDR1 is SQVTM and CDR2 ANQGSEA. The CDR3 loop reads CSAYTGELFF. CDR3 coding DNA: TGCAGCGCCTACACCGGGGAGCTGTTTTTT.

Turning to this clone: Within the sample, other DNA sequences also encode this same CDR3. This rearrangement joins TRBV5-1 to TRBJ2-1; tentative D call: TRBD2 (5 bases). V lost 0 bases and J lost 0, with 7 bases in between. This CDR3 comprises 15 residues. Germline CDR1 SGHRS, CDR2 YFSETQ. CDR3 sequence reads: CASSLGGSSYNEQFF. CDR3 coding DNA: TGCGCCAGCAGCTTGGGAGGGAGCTCCTACAATGAGCAGTTCTTC.

The chain links TRBV5-1 to TRBJ1-2; 8 bases map to TRBD1. CDR3 length equals 14 residues. V shed 4 bases, J shed 5 bases, and the junction held 7 bases outside the gene matches. Germline V CDR1 and CDR2: SGHRS, YFSETQ. The CDR3 nucleotides read TGCGCCAGCAGCCCTGGACAGGGATGGTATGGCTACACCTTC. Translation gives CASSPGQGWYGYTF.

The J gene is TRBJ2-2, the V gene TRBV4-3; D is unresolved. Germline-derived CDR1 and CDR2 are LGHNA and YSLEER. Trimming removed 3 bases at V and 6 bases at J, with 8 bases between. CDR3 size: 13 residues. The CDR3 protein is CASSHLLAGELFF. The CDR3 bases are TGCGCCAGCAGCCACTTACTCGCCGGGGAGCTGTTTTTT.

This clone was observed a single time. V usage is TRBV27 and J usage is TRBJ1-1; D not certain. V lost 5 bases, J lost 4 bases, and 14 bases lay in between. The germline V gene encodes CDR1 MNHEY and CDR2 SMNVEV (reference sequence). The CDR3 contains 14 residues. CDR3: CASSQAGVSTEAFF. The CDR3 region has the DNA TGTGCCAGCAGTCAGGCCGGGGTAAGCACTGAAGCTTTCTTT.

CDR3: CTVRGRGGAEQYF. The CDR3 DNA sequence: TGTACGGTCAGGGGCCGCGGTGGGGCTGAGCAGTACTTC. V usage is TRBV30 and J usage is TRBJ2-7; D might be TRBD1 (6 bases). Germline CDR1 is GTSNPN and CDR2 is SVGIG (reference sequence). This CDR3 has 13 residues.

This sequence joins TRBV7-9 and TRBJ2-1, with TRBD1 identical over 7 bases. The CDR3 contains 13 residues. CDR1 and CDR2 from the germline V gene are SEHNR and FQNEAQ (reference sequence). J lost 7 bases, V lost 4 bases, and 4 bases had no gene match. Written as DNA, the CDR3 is TGTGCCAGCAGCTCACAGGGGTGGAATGAGCAGTTCTTC. Amino acids: CASSSQGWNEQFF. Full variable domain (rest looked up from reference TRBV7-9 and TRBJ2-1): DTGVSQNPRHKITKRGQNVTFRCDPISEHNRLYWYRQTLGQGPEFLTYFQNEAQLEKSRLLSDRFSAERPKGSFSTLEIQRTEQGDSAMYLCASSSQGWNEQFFGPGTRLTVL.

V and J are TRBV30 and TRBJ1-4, with D unresolved. Trimming pared 0 bases from V and 3 bases from J, leaving 14 bases between. Per germline, CDR1 GTSNPN and CDR2 SVGIG (reference sequence). The CDR3 runs to 16 residues. The CDR3 sequence is CAWSVRFIGSNEKLFF. Written as DNA, the CDR3 is TGTGCCTGGAGTGTACGTTTTATTGGCTCTAATGAAAAACTGTTTTTT.

This chain connects TRBV19 to TRBJ1-5; TRBD1 matches at 7 bases. Germline values: CDR1 LNHDA, CDR2 SQIVND (reference sequence). Unmatched junction bases numbered 4, after V lost 3 bases and J lost 5 bases. The CDR3 is 14 residues long. CDR3 DNA sequence: TGTGCCAGTAGTATGTCCAGGGGGGATCAGCCCCAGCATTTT. As protein: CASSMSRGDQPQHF.

The chain employs TRBV30 and TRBJ2-7, with TRBD2 identical over 8 bases. The germline V gene encodes CDR1 GTSNPN and CDR2 SVGIG (reference sequence). With V trimmed by 0 bases and J by 4 bases, 8 bases remained unmatched. This CDR3 has 15 amino acids. CDR3 in amino acids: CAWSVGRERGYEQYF. CDR3 DNA: TGTGCCTGGAGTGTCGGGAGGGAGAGAGGTTACGAGCAGTACTTC. The full variable domain, its missing parts supplied by reference TRBV30 and TRBJ2-7, is SQTIHQWPATLVQPVGSPLSLECTVEGTSNPNLYWYRQAAGRGLQLLFYSVGIGQISSEVPQNLSASRPQDRQFILSSKKLLLSDSGFYLCAWSVGRERGYEQYFGPGTRLTVT.

V gene TRBV18 combines with J gene TRBJ1-4, with D possibly being TRBD1 (5 bases). CDR1 and CDR2 from the germline V gene are KGHSH and LQKENI. This CDR3 has 15 amino acids. Trimming removed 2 bases at V and 5 bases at J, with 12 bases between. CDR3 in amino acids: CASSPMGPGNEKLFF. The CDR3 nucleotides read TGTGCCAGCTCACCAATGGGGCCAGGGAATGAAAAACTGTTTTTT.

The J gene is TRBJ1-1, the V gene TRBV5-5; D remains unclear. Per the germline V gene, CDR1 is SGHKS and CDR2 is YYEKEE (reference sequence). The CDR3 is 14 amino acids. Trimming took off 6 bases at V and 2 bases at J, with 14 bases between the two ends. The CDR3 DNA reads as TGTGCCAGCACCCGGTCTGGAGTAAACACTGAAGCTTTCTTT. It yields the protein CASTRSGVNTEAFF.

The chain uses TRBV15 and TRBJ2-5, with TRBD2 identical over 10 bases. CDR1 and CDR2 from the germline V gene are LNHNV and YYDKDF (reference sequence). The CDR3 extends over 15 amino acids. J was trimmed by 3 bases and V by 2 bases; bases with no gene match: 3. This CDR3 is CATSRLGLAEETQYF. CDR3 coding DNA: TGTGCCACCAGCAGACTCGGACTAGCGGAAGAGACCCAGTACTTC.

This chain uses TRBV18 with TRBJ2-7, with TRBD2 identical over 12 bases. This CDR3 is 16 amino acids long. Germline V gives CDR1 KGHSH, CDR2 LQKENI. V shed 3 bases, J shed 2 bases, and the junction held 5 bases outside the gene matches. CDR3 amino acids: CASSPTTSGGTYEQYF. The CDR3 region has the DNA TGTGCCAGCTCACCGACAACTAGCGGGGGGACCTACGAGCAGTACTTC.

The rearrangement links TRBV7-2 to TRBJ2-6; D is ambiguous. Germline-derived CDR1 and CDR2 are SGHTA and FQGNSA. V was cut by 6 bases and J by 1 base, with 4 bases left in between. This CDR3 spans 13 amino acids. The CDR3 DNA sequence: TGTGCCAGCAGTAAATCTGGGGCCAACGTCCTGACTTTC. Protein: CASSKSGANVLTF.

The chain uses TRBV29-1 and TRBJ2-2, with 13 bases fitting TRBD2. Unmatched junction bases numbered 7, after V lost 4 bases and J lost 8 bases. This CDR3 is built from 15 residues. The germline CDR1 and CDR2 sequences are SQVTM and ANQGSEA. CDR3 DNA: TGCAGCGTTGTGGCACTAGCGGGGGGGTGGGGGGAGCTGTTTTTT. Translation: CSVVALAGGWGELFF.

This sequence joins TRBV28 and TRBJ1-5, with 9 bases identical to TRBD1. V shed 6 bases, J shed 4 bases, and the junction held 10 bases outside the gene matches. Germline lookup yields CDR1 MDHEN and CDR2 SYDVKM. The CDR3 contains 16 residues. In nucleotides, the CDR3 is TGTGCCAGCAGAACGGCAAAGACAGGGGGGAATCAGCCCCAGCATTTT. It encodes CASRTAKTGGNQPQHF.

This clone showed up just once. This chain links TRBV10-1 with TRBJ2-1, with 7 bases identical to TRBD2. Trimming cost V 0 bases and J 2 bases; bases outside gene matches: 1. The length of the CDR3 is 15 residues. The germline V gene has CDR1 WNHNN and CDR2 SYGVQD (reference sequence). CDR3 coding DNA: TGCGCCAGCAGTGAGTCCAGCGGGGCCTACAATGAGCAGTTCTTC. Its protein product is CASSESSGAYNEQFF.

V is TRBV11-1 and J is TRBJ1-3; D is ambiguous. This CDR3 is 12 amino acids long. V was cut by 5 bases and J by 4 bases, with 6 bases left in between. The V gene's germline CDR1 is SGHAT and CDR2 FQDESV (reference sequence). CDR3: CASSPRGNTIYF. CDR3 in DNA: TGTGCCAGCAGCCCTAGAGGAAACACCATATATTTT.

This chain uses TRBV7-2 with TRBJ2-3; no reliable D call. In germline, CDR1 is SGHTA, CDR2 FQGNSA. Trimming stripped 3 bases from V and 2 bases from J, with 12 bases between. This CDR3 is built from 15 residues. The CDR3 nucleotides are TGTGCCAGCAGCTTTGCACCATCTAACACAGATACGCAGTATTTT. Translation: CASSFAPSNTDTQYF.

This chain joins TRBV10-3 and TRBJ1-5; 8 bases are a match to TRBD1. The CDR3 totals 14 residues. CDR1 and CDR2 from the germline V gene are ENHRY and SYGVKD. V lost 6 bases to trimming and J lost 7 bases; unmatched junction nucleotides: 8. The CDR3 region is CAIRPGQGDQPQHF. DNA for the CDR3: TGTGCCATCAGGCCCGGACAGGGAGACCAGCCCCAGCATTTT.

The chain carries TRBV18 and TRBJ2-3; 9 bases agree with TRBD1. V shed 1 base, J shed 3 bases, and the junction held 2 bases outside the gene matches. This CDR3 is built from 15 residues. From germline, CDR1 is KGHSH and CDR2 LQKENI. CDR3 region: CASSPRDRVTDTQYF. In DNA form, the CDR3 reads TGTGCCAGCTCACCACGGGACAGGGTTACAGATACGCAGTATTTT.

The chain has TRBV6-2 or TRBV6-3 and TRBJ1-6; 7 nucleotides align to TRBD1. CDR3 length: 17 residues. V dropped 4 bases and J dropped 9; count of bases not matched to a gene: 15. The V gene's germline CDR1 is MNHEY and CDR2 SVGEGT. The CDR3 sequence is CASSSRTGGLIGSPLHF. The DNA for the CDR3 is TGTGCCAGCAGTTCCCGGACAGGAGGTTTAATAGGTTCACCCCTCCACTTT.

This clone occurred a few times. The chain recombines TRBV28 with TRBJ1-2; D is uncertain. The CDR3 sequence is 13 residues long. Deletions cut 8 bases from V and 2 bases from J, with 12 bases between. Germline V gene lookup returns CDR1 MDHEN and CDR2 SYDVKM. The CDR3 spells CASDRTGNYGYTF. CDR3 coding DNA: TGTGCCAGCGATAGAACGGGGAACTATGGCTACACCTTC.

The chain combines TRBV9 with TRBJ2-1, with a weak D call TRBD2 (6 bases). The V gene's germline CDR1 is SGDLS and CDR2 YYNGEE. With 3 bases removed from V and 9 bases from J, the gap between germline ends came to 19 bases. The CDR3 length is 15 residues. The CDR3 DNA is TGTGCCAGCAGCGGCCGGGGGTGGGGCGACGGTGAGCAGTTCTTC. Encoded protein: CASSGRGWGDGEQFF.